This T cell receptor beta chain was profiled in a study of T cell responses to AZD1222 COVID-19 vaccine. Turning to this clone: Its antigen is unknown.

Method: immunoSEQ multiplex PCR; TCRdb's copy keeps in-frame clones and lacks some. The table lists some 100,000 clones, about 90% of them singletons. Study results and caveats: Elevations in Spike-specific TCR breadth and depth followed administration of two AZD1222 doses. Nearly half of spike-specific TCRs reportedly go after variant regions that carry no mutations. Seropositivity was recorded at baseline in only 5 or 6 AZD1222 recipients.

Second doses were pooled across both intervals (about 4 or about 12 weeks). The germline V gene has CDR1 SGDLS and CDR2 YYNGEE. This CDR3 has 16 residues. Unmatched junction bases numbered 8, after V lost 0 bases and J lost 8 bases. The TCR comes from an adult who received the AZD1222 COVID-19 vaccine. The source was peripheral blood, collected 28 days after the second AZD1222 dose. This chain uses TRBV9 with TRBJ1-6, with 7 bases aligning to TRBD1. CDR3 DNA: TGTGCCAGCAGCGTAGGAGAGGGGGCGGGAGATTCACCCCTCCACTTT. Translation: CASSVGEGAGDSPLHF.